This T cell receptor beta chain appears in the sequencing data of a study of early T cells in non-severe SARS-CoV-2 infection. Study details: Sequencing targeted bulk RNA from unsorted whole blood, leaving chains unpaired.

The CDR3 has 13 residues. V lost 2 bases and J lost 3, with 7 bases in between. Per the germline V gene, CDR1 is MNHEY and CDR2 is SMNVEV (reference sequence). Study outcomes and limitations: VDJdb matching, biased toward anti-spike CD8 responses, missed private and CD4 specificities.

The TCR library protocol attached unique molecular identifiers to the individual cDNA molecules. TCRdb recomputed calls from the 5' RACE reads with MiXCR, one row per CDR3 protein. Of more than 75,000 distinct CDR3 sequences in the sample, 14% were seen once. Regarding this clonotype: Its matching antigen is unknown.

This TCR was recovered from an adult who was a healthcare worker with PCR-confirmed SARS-CoV-2 infection or an uninfected control (not recorded which). Material: whole blood. This chain uses TRBV27 with TRBJ1-2; tentatively, D is TRBD1 (6 bases). This chain's CDR3 is CASSLTGYYGYTF. CDR3 in DNA: TGTGCCAGCAGTTTAACAGGGTACTATGGCTACACCTTC.